Detailed here is one T cell receptor (beta chain). The source of the sample is a study of blood T cell repertoires in COVID-19. Germline CDR1 reads SGHRS; CDR2 reads YFSETQ. This CDR3 has 15 residues. Losses at the gene ends were 0 bases for V and 4 bases for J; bases not matched to a gene: 1. Repertoires were generated with immunoSEQ multiplex PCR, while TCRdb's copy carries only in-frame clones and drops some. The repertoire consists of about 340,000 clones, with 80% to 90% occurring once and the leading ten covering around 4.5%. This chain connects TRBV5-1 to TRBJ2-1; TRBD2 aligns across 10 bases. The sequence was collected from a woman between 40 and 50 years old with acute COVID-19. Sequenced sample: PBMCs or T cells enriched from blood (not recorded which). CDR3 in DNA: TGCGCCAGCAGCTTGGTAGCGGGGGGATACAATGAGCAGTTCTTC. As protein: CASSLVAGGYNEQFF.